This T cell receptor beta chain is drawn from a study of blood T cell repertoires in COVID-19 (dated by TCRdb to about 2020). Study-level background: Collaborator samples came from the United States, Italy and Spain and covered acute and convalescent phases of COVID-19. The prospective study material was composed of cDNA or gDNA derived from T cells, B-cell-depleted T cells, or PBMCs. Deeply sampled blood TCRbeta repertoires from subjects exposed to, actively infected with, or recovered from COVID-19 were included in the dataset. The repertoires were released in a freely available public database meant as a resource for research on the immune response to SARS-CoV-2. The samples were drawn from two sources: the first 160 participants of the ongoing ImmuneRACE study, and 1,000 to 1,500 subjects contributed by 6 global collaborators. A de-identified subject ID, COVID-19 status, age in years and sex were almost always included in the sample metadata. Where HLA class I and class II types were available, the types were taken from metadata supplied by the sample provider, not from assay-based typing. Results the study describes overall, beyond this receptor: The amount of clinical and demographic metadata varied by source and participant and was provided uncurated.

V loses 6 bases of germline sequence and J loses 7 bases, and the interval between the two ends is 19 bases. The cysteine opens and the phenylalanine closes a CDR3 of 15 amino acids. Only the CDR3 part of the read is kept: 45 bases, read in frame from the first base. CDR1 and CDR2 are drawn from the germline V gene (reference sequence): MNHEY, SMNVEV. Points on this clone: Its cognate antigen has yet to be identified. The input lacks base qualities; no much larger clone sits a single base away.

TCRbeta CDR3 regions were amplified from genomic DNA using the immunoSEQ Assay, a bias-controlled multiplex PCR. Under the source paper's analysis protocol: Within the assay, amplification of reference gene primers was used to estimate how many nucleated cells each sample contained. To quantify the absolute abundance of each unique TCRbeta CDR3 rearrangement, sequence reads were collapsed and filtered. For each sample, productive Simpson clonality was calculated by taking the square root of Simpson's diversity index across productive rearrangements. Held by TCRdb, this immuneACCESS table contains in-frame sequences only and omits some clones. Under half of the omission traces to an unresolved V gene where checked; the cause of the rest is unknown. The DNA was the basis for D and trimming; V, J and clone size are from that table. The sample profile shows 200,000 to 250,000 clones; 70% to 90% of them were found once. The leading ten clones occupy around 3.8% of the sample.

Enrolling through a virtual design, the prospective study's participants ranged in age from roughly 18 to 95 years and lived across 24 United States geographic areas. In the prospective study, cohorts were assigned on the basis of participant-reported clinical history obtained from a screening survey and a study questionnaire. Each participant in the prospective study had whole blood, serum and a nasopharyngeal or oropharyngeal swab collected by mobile phlebotomists. Participants in the prospective study had the option to provide additional blood draws and questionnaires over a roughly 2-month period. Before DNA extraction, blood samples from the prospective study were shipped at room temperature or frozen.

The chain uses TRBV27 and TRBJ1-5; the D gene assignment is ambiguous. Specimen: PBMCs or T cells enriched from blood (not recorded which). This TCR derives from a woman aged 40 to 50 with acute COVID-19. At the DNA level, the sequence is TGTGCCAGCAGCGGCCTGGGAGGGAAGCTCCAGCCCCAGCATTTT. It specifies CASSGLGGKLQPQHF.